What follows is one T cell receptor beta chain and its context. This sample was included in a study of blood T cell repertoires in COVID-19. Only in-frame clones appear in the TCRdb table, and some are missing; sequencing was by immunoSEQ multiplex PCR. Here the sample spans 75,000 to 100,000 clones, approximately 82% being singletons. The V gene end was trimmed by 3 bases and the J gene end by 1 base; junction bases not matched to a gene: 1. The CDR3 contains 14 residues. CDR1 and CDR2 (germline): SEHNR, FQNEAQ (reference sequence). This TCR derives from a human donor in a cohort sampled during active COVID-19. V usage is TRBV7-9 and J usage is TRBJ1-1, with 8 nucleotides matching TRBD1. Sequenced: peripheral blood. The chain's CDR3 is CASSFGQGNTEAFF. DNA for the CDR3: TGTGCCAGCAGCTTCGGACAGGGGAACACTGAAGCTTTCTTT.